These 21 T cell receptor beta chains were all obtained from the same sample, sequenced in a study of T cell responses to AZD1222 COVID-19 vaccine. Data came from immunoSEQ multiplex PCR; TCRdb stores just in-frame clones and leaves some out. The repertoire holds tens of thousands of clones, with approximately 80% as singletons. The source was peripheral blood, collected on day 0 of MenACWY control vaccination. These receptors originate from an adult in good health.

Written as DNA, the CDR3 is TGTGCCACCTCGGGACCCCCGAACACTGAAGCTTTCTTT. Protein sequence: CATSGPPNTEAFF. V usage is TRBV25-1 and J usage is TRBJ1-1; weak D call: TRBD1 (5 bases). The CDR3 is made up of 13 amino acids. The germline V gene encodes CDR1 MGHDK and CDR2 SYGVNS. The V and J ends lost 10 bases and 1 base respectively, with 13 bases between them.

This clone was counted a single time. This chain connects TRBV28 to TRBJ1-2; a possible D gene is TRBD1 (5 bases). Per germline, CDR1 MDHEN and CDR2 SYDVKM. V shed 3 bases and J shed 5 bases, with 16 bases lying between them. The CDR3 runs to 15 residues. The CDR3 is CASSFPAGGGYGYTF. Here the CDR3 DNA reads TGTGCCAGCAGTTTCCCTGCTGGGGGAGGGTATGGCTACACCTTC.

CDR3 in DNA: TGTGCCTGGAGTGCATCCGAATTAGCGGGGTACAATGAGCAGTTCTTC. This translates into CAWSASELAGYNEQFF. The J gene is TRBJ2-1, the V gene TRBV30; 8 bases agree with TRBD2. With V trimmed by 1 base and J by 4 bases, 9 bases remained unmatched. The CDR3 has 16 residues. The V gene's germline CDR1 is GTSNPN and CDR2 SVGIG (reference sequence).

V gene TRBV9 combines with J gene TRBJ1-2; D possibly corresponds to TRBD1 (6 bases). The germline V and J ends were trimmed by 3 bases and 4 bases, with 16 bases remaining between them. CDR3 length: 15 residues. Germline assignment: CDR1 SGDLS and CDR2 YYNGEE. The CDR3 DNA is TGTGCCAGCAGCGGGAACTTACAGGGTAGCTATGGCTACACCTTC. Amino acid sequence: CASSGNLQGSYGYTF. Supplemented by reference TRBV9 and TRBJ1-2, the full variable domain reads DSGVTQTPKHLITATGQRVTLRCSPRSGDLSVYWYQQSLDQGLQFLIQYYNGEERAKGNILERFSAQQFPDLHSELNLSSLELGDSALYFCASSGNLQGSYGYTFGSGTRLTVV.

The rearrangement joins TRBV7-8 to TRBJ1-5; unclear D gene. Germline V gene data show CDR1 as SGHVS and CDR2 as FQNEAQ. V lost 5 bases and J lost 6, with 14 bases in between. This CDR3 contains 14 residues. The CDR3 nucleotides read TGTGCCAGCAGCCCCTTCGGGTTACGTCAGCCCCAGCATTTT. As protein: CASSPFGLRQPQHF.

This clone was counted between two and nine times. The J gene is TRBJ1-4, the V gene TRBV28, with 10 bases aligning to TRBD1. The V segment lost 7 bases and the J segment 10 bases; nucleotides outside the gene matches: 12. This CDR3 is built from 15 residues. Germline loops: CDR1 MDHEN, CDR2 SYDVKM. In DNA, the CDR3 is TGTGCCAGCACCACCATCCGGGACAGGGGCCGAAAACTGTTTTTT. Its translation is CASTTIRDRGRKLFF.

V and J are TRBV30 and TRBJ1-3; D ambiguous. This CDR3 contains 14 residues. V lost 3 bases to trimming and J lost 0 bases, with 9 bases between them. Germline V gene sequence: CDR1 GTSNPN, CDR2 SVGIG (reference sequence). CDR3 in DNA: TGTGCCTGGAGCCGGAATCTCTCTGGAAACACCATATATTTT. Protein product: CAWSRNLSGNTIYF.

This chain connects TRBV29-1 to TRBJ1-2, with D maybe TRBD1 (5 bases). Trimming took 3 bases from V and 4 from J, leaving 9 bases between them. The CDR3 totals 12 residues. Germline CDR1 reads SQVTM; CDR2 reads ANQGSEA. The CDR3 protein is CSVEDKSYGYTF. CDR3 sequence (DNA): TGCAGCGTTGAGGACAAATCCTATGGCTACACCTTC.

J is TRBJ1-4 and V is TRBV6-6; TRBD1 aligns across 9 bases. This CDR3 spans 14 amino acids. Germline V gives CDR1 MNHNY, CDR2 SVGAGI (reference sequence). The trim removed 2 bases at V and 5 bases at J, leaving 0 bases unmatched. CDR3 region: CASSYGTGNEKLFF. CDR3 coding DNA: TGTGCCAGCAGTTACGGGACAGGGAATGAAAAACTGTTTTTT.

This clone was detected a few times. The CDR3 DNA reads TGTGCCAGCGCAAAAGGGGGGACAGGGATCAATGGCTACACCTTC. Its translation is CASAKGGTGINGYTF. The rearrangement links TRBV28 to TRBJ1-2, with 9 bases identical to TRBD1. The CDR3 spans 15 residues. The V and J ends lost 8 bases and 6 bases, in that order; junction bases with no gene match: 13. Looked up from germline, CDR1 is MDHEN and CDR2 is SYDVKM.

The chain has TRBV5-8 and TRBJ1-5; D gene uncertain. Trimming cost V 2 bases and J 5 bases, with 5 bases left between them. Germline V gives CDR1 SGHTS, CDR2 YDEGEE. CDR3 length: 12 amino acids. The CDR3 here is CASSFQHQPQHF. CDR3 nucleotide sequence: TGTGCCAGCAGCTTCCAGCATCAGCCCCAGCATTTT.

The CDR3 region is CAWSVRSYGYTF. The CDR3 DNA sequence: TGTGCCTGGAGTGTAAGATCTTATGGCTACACCTTC. The chain recombines TRBV30 with TRBJ1-2, with D unresolved. Germline-derived CDR1 and CDR2 are GTSNPN and SVGIG (reference sequence). This CDR3 contains 12 residues. V was pared by 0 bases and J by 5 bases, with 7 bases between.

This clone turned up a few times. The V and J genes are TRBV3-1 (or the pseudogene TRBV3-2) and TRBJ1-1, with D possibly matching TRBD1 (6 bases). V was pared by 4 bases and J by 4 bases, with 16 bases between. In germline, CDR1 is LGHDT, CDR2 YNNKEL (reference sequence). This CDR3 comprises 15 residues. In DNA form, the CDR3 reads TGTGCCAGCAGCCCGAGAGGAGGGGGAGGCACTGAAGCTTTCTTT. The encoded protein is CASSPRGGGGTEAFF.

Note on this clone: At the DNA level, this CDR3 is encoded by other sequences in the same sample as well. The J gene is TRBJ2-3, the V gene TRBV15; tentative D call: TRBD2 (5 bases). Germline V CDR1 and CDR2: LNHNV, YYDKDF (reference sequence). The CDR3 is 14 residues long. Trimming stripped 5 bases from V and 0 bases from J, with 9 bases between. The CDR3 here is CATSPSGSTDTQYF. In DNA form, the CDR3 reads TGTGCCACCAGCCCGTCGGGGAGCACAGATACGCAGTATTTT. The full variable domain, with the rest looked up from reference TRBV15 and TRBJ2-3, is DAMVIQNPRYQVTQFGKPVTLSCSQTLNHNVMYWYQQKSSQAPKLLFHYYDKDFNNEADTPDNFQSRRPNTSFCFLDIRSPGLGDTAMYLCATSPSGSTDTQYFGPGTRLTVL.

The gene calls are TRBV18 and TRBJ1-3; D unresolved. Trimming left V 1 base short and J 7 bases short, with 8 bases between. The germline V gene has CDR1 KGHSH and CDR2 LQKENI. This CDR3 is 13 amino acids long. This CDR3 reads CASSPQQRNTIYF. The CDR3 bases are TGTGCCAGCTCACCACAGCAGCGGAACACCATATATTTT.

The genes are TRBV25-1 and TRBJ2-3, with no clear D. The germline V gene has CDR1 MGHDK and CDR2 SYGVNS. Between the trimmed V and J ends, which lost 3 bases and 0 bases, there was a span of 1 base. CDR3 length: 12 amino acids. CDR3 bases: TGTGCCAGCAGTGAGAGCACAGATACGCAGTATTTT. Translation: CASSESTDTQYF.

This clone was detected a few times. The rearrangement uses TRBV6-5 and TRBJ2-7; a possible D gene is TRBD2 (6 bases). The V end lost 7 bases, the J end lost 0 bases, and 16 bases lay between the germline ends. Germline V CDR1 and CDR2: MNHEY, SVGAGI. The CDR3 consists of 15 residues. In DNA form, the CDR3 reads TGTGCCAGCATCCCTGGGGGGACGGGCTCCTACGAGCAGTACTTC. Amino acid sequence: CASIPGGTGSYEQYF.

The gene calls are TRBV5-1 and TRBJ2-7, with D unresolved. The J call is uncertain, as TRBJ2-1 better fits the DNA end. CDR3 length equals 16 residues. Germline loops: CDR1 SGHRS, CDR2 YFSETQ. CDR3 sequence: CASSLRAPSRYNEQFF. CDR3 nucleotides: TGCGCCAGCAGCTTAAGGGCCCCAAGCAGATACAATGAGCAGTTCTTC.

The rearrangement links TRBV24-1 to TRBJ1-2, with a possible D match to TRBD1 (5 bases). V lost 5 bases and J lost 2, with 11 bases in between. In germline, CDR1 is KGHDR, CDR2 SFDVKD. This CDR3 region has 14 residues. The CDR3 protein is CATSAGRGNYGYTF. The CDR3, as DNA: TGTGCCACCAGTGCGGGACGAGGGAACTATGGCTACACCTTC.

The J gene is TRBJ1-4, the V gene TRBV18, with 7 nucleotides matching TRBD1. CDR1 is KGHSH, CDR2 LQKENI, per germline. The CDR3 covers 15 residues. The V segment lost 3 bases and the J segment 2 bases; nucleotides outside the gene matches: 3. CDR3 in amino acids: CASSPMTGTNEKLFF. CDR3 sequence (DNA): TGTGCCAGCTCACCGATGACAGGGACTAATGAAAAACTGTTTTTT.

The chain links TRBV19 to TRBJ1-2; 8 nucleotides line up with TRBD1. CDR1 is LNHDA and CDR2 is SQIVND in the germline V gene (reference sequence). The CDR3 extends over 17 amino acids. V shed 6 bases and J 3 bases; nucleotides not matched to a gene: 15. In nucleotides, the CDR3 is TGTGCCAGTAGCCAGGCTCTTTGGACAGGGTCGGACTATGGCTACACCTTC. It is translated as CASSQALWTGSDYGYTF.